This passage covers 21 T cell receptor beta chains from one sample sequenced in a study of tumor-infiltrating lymphocytes in primary liver carcinoma. Without any cell sorting, roughly 18-30 mg of bulk tissue yielded co-extracted RNA and DNA. From about 490 ng of total RNA, TCR beta-specific cDNA was reverse-transcribed using a constant-region primer. Investigators got TCR beta libraries out of three nested multiplex PCR rounds, done with slightly modified ARM-PCR. It was with TRBV1-TRBV30 forward primers and a C-beta reverse primer that the first two PCR rounds were run, at around 10 cycles each. TCRdb re-called the multiplex PCR reads through MiXCR, storing one row per CDR3 protein. Of over 95,000 distinct CDR3 sequences detected, 55% to 75% appear once; the ten largest clones hold 9.5% to 10%. The sequenced material came from liver tumor tissue from sampling region 5. Described subset: tumor region T5, tumor centre. These receptors all stem from a woman in her sixties or seventies with primary liver carcinoma and hepatitis B virus infection.

The sample holds a few counts of this clonotype. The chain is built from TRBV6-5 and TRBJ2-5; the D gene is possibly TRBD1 (6 bases). V gave up 5 bases and J gave up 1 base, with 14 bases separating them. Germline V CDR1 and CDR2: MNHEY, SVGAGI. This CDR3 contains 15 residues. This chain's CDR3 is CASSRGSTSQETQYF. CDR3 nucleotide sequence: TGTGCCAGCAGTAGGGGGTCCACTAGCCAAGAGACCCAGTACTTC.

This clonotype was counted at least ten times. The J gene is TRBJ1-1, the V gene TRBV7-9; TRBD1 matches 11 bases. The germline gives CDR1 SEHNR, CDR2 FQNEAQ (reference sequence). Trimming cost V 5 bases and J 3 bases; bases outside gene matches: 2. This CDR3 comprises 14 residues. The CDR3 DNA is TGTGCCAGCAGCCGGGACAGGGGGGACACTGAAGCTTTCTTT. This gives the protein CASSRDRGDTEAFF.

V usage is TRBV19 and J usage is TRBJ1-1; unclear D gene. Trimming removed 4 bases from V and 6 bases from J, with 9 bases in between. The V gene's germline CDR1 is LNHDA and CDR2 SQIVND (reference sequence). The CDR3 contains 12 residues. For the CDR3, the DNA is TGTGCCAGTAGTAAGATGGGCGCTGAAGCTTTCTTT. Its protein is CASSKMGAEAFF.

This clonotype was counted only a few times. The chain carries TRBV28 and TRBJ2-4, with a tentative D call TRBD2 (6 bases). The length of the CDR3 is 14 residues. The V end was cut by 7 bases, the J end by 4 bases, with 14 bases between. Germline lookup yields CDR1 MDHEN and CDR2 SYDVKM. As DNA, the CDR3 is TGTGCCAGCACCGTGTTGGGAGGTAAAAACATTCAGTACTTC. As protein: CASTVLGGKNIQYF.

As regards this clonotype: This could be a read error, since a much larger clone is one nucleotide away. This sequence joins TRBV5-1 and TRBJ2-3, with D hard to call. The germline V gene has CDR1 SGHRS and CDR2 YFSETQ. V lost 5 bases, J lost 2 bases, and 9 bases lay in between. This CDR3 has 13 amino acids. CDR3 region: CASSPKSTDTQYF. DNA of the CDR3: TGCGCCAGCAGTCCCAAATCCACAGATACGCAGTATTTT.

The chain joins TRBV5-1 to TRBJ2-2; the D is unclear. Trimming took 3 bases from V and 0 from J, leaving 18 bases between them. The CDR3 is 18 amino acids. CDR1 is SGHRS, CDR2 YFSETQ, per germline. In DNA form, the CDR3 reads TGCGCCAGCAGCTCTTTGCCCCGGATGGGAACGAACACCGGGGAGCTGTTTTTT. This sequence encodes CASSSLPRMGTNTGELFF.

Notes on this clonotype: A read error may account for a junction end that differs from germline. The chain carries TRBV6-1 and TRBJ2-2, with D perhaps given as TRBD1 or TRBD2 (5 bases each). This CDR3 is built from 15 residues. CDR1 MNHNS and CDR2 SASEGT come from the germline V gene. The CDR3 loop is CASSEGDLYTREPFF. In DNA form, the CDR3 reads TGTGCCAGCAGTGAAGGGGATCTGTACACCAGGGAGCCGTTTTTT.

There are many counts of this clonotype. V and J are TRBV6-9 and TRBJ2-4; maybe TRBD1 (5 bases). V was shortened by 6 bases and J by 7 bases, with 19 bases between the two germline ends. Germline V gene lookup returns CDR1 MNHGY and CDR2 SVAAGI. The CDR3 is 15 residues long. The CDR3 sequence: CASRPVRLGLNIQYF. In nucleotides, the CDR3 is TGTGCCAGCAGACCAGTCCGTTTGGGGCTCAACATTCAGTACTTC.

For this clonotype: One end of the junction is discordant with germline, which a read error may explain. The rearrangement links TRBV5-1 to TRBJ2-5; TRBD1 agrees at 8 bases. The germline V gene encodes CDR1 SGHRS and CDR2 YFSETQ. This CDR3 has 17 amino acids. Here the CDR3 DNA reads TGCGCCAGCAACTTGTTATTCCACGTGACAGGGGAGAAGACCCAGTACTTC. Its protein is CASNLLFHVTGEKTQYF.

A remark on this clonotype: A clone one base away is much larger, so this may be a read error. The V and J genes are TRBV5-1 and TRBJ2-7; 11 bases are a match to TRBD1. This CDR3 has 14 residues. CDR1 and CDR2 (germline): SGHRS, YFSETQ. The CDR3, as DNA: TGCGCCAACAGCACGGGACAGGGGGGCTACGAGCAGTACTTC. Translating gives CANSTGQGGYEQYF.

V and J are TRBV12-3 or TRBV12-4 and TRBJ2-6; perhaps TRBD1 as D (5 bases). V lost 2 bases and J lost 3, with 8 bases in between. There are 15 residues in the CDR3. The CDR3 here is CASSLRRGGANVLTF. DNA of the CDR3: TGTGCCAGCAGTTTAAGAAGGGGTGGGGCCAACGTCCTGACTTTC.

This clonotype was seen a single time. Because the CDR3 is missing its conserved closing phenylalanine or tryptophan, this is likely a read error. The chain has TRBV4-1 and TRBJ2-7, with D tentatively TRBD1 (6 bases). The CDR3 covers 13 residues. Germline assignment: CDR1 MGHRA and CDR2 YSYEKL. The CDR3 DNA reads as TGCGCCAGTAGCCAACAGGGAGAATACGAGCAGTACCTC. Protein product: CASSQQGEYEQYL.

Note on this clonotype: A read error may be the cause here, since a much bigger clone is one base away. The V and J genes are TRBV5-1 and TRBJ1-2; TRBD1 matches 7 bases. Germline CDR1 SGHRS, CDR2 YFSETQ. The CDR3 extends over 15 amino acids. The DNA of the CDR3 is TGCGCCAGCAGCCTCCGGGACAGTTCTAACTATGGCTGCACCTTC. Its protein is CASSLRDSSNYGCTF.

A note on this clonotype: The junction and the germline gene differ at one end; a read error may be behind it. V gene TRBV4-1 combines with J gene TRBJ1-2, with a possible D match to TRBD1 (5 bases). The germline V gene encodes CDR1 MGHRA and CDR2 YSYEKL. The length of the CDR3 is 11 residues. CDR3 bases: TGCGCCAGCAGCGACAGTTATGGCTACGCCTTC. Protein: CASSDSYGYAF.

The gene calls are TRBV28 and TRBJ1-1; D is possibly TRBD1 (5 bases). The CDR3 contains 19 residues. CDR1 MDHEN and CDR2 SYDVKM come from the germline V gene. V lost 2 bases and J 6 bases, leaving 28 bases between the germline ends. CDR3 sequence reads: CASSLVYSQGRGASAEAFF. The CDR3 region has the DNA TGTGCCAGCAGTTTAGTTTATTCCCAGGGACGCGGGGCCAGCGCTGAAGCTTTCTTT.

This clonotype has a single count. One junction end does not reproduce the germline sequence, and a read error may be involved. The V and J genes are TRBV28 and TRBJ1-5; D is possibly TRBD1 (6 bases). Germline V gene lookup returns CDR1 MDHEN and CDR2 SYDVKM. The CDR3 length is 14 residues. CDR3 in amino acids: CTSSSNRVWKPQHF. CDR3 DNA: TGTACCAGCAGCTCAAACAGGGTCTGGAAGCCCCAGCATTTT. The full variable domain, completed using reference TRBV28 and TRBJ1-5, is DVKVTQSSRYLVKRTGEKVFLECVQDMDHENMFWYRQDPGLGLRLIYFSYDVKMKEKGDIPEGYSVSREKKERFSLILESASTNQTSMYLCTSSSNRVWKPQHFGDGTRLSIL.

In the case of this clonotype: The junction differs from germline at one of its ends, possibly a read error. CDR3 region: CASSEAWAADMQYF. CDR3 DNA sequence: TGTGCCAGCAGTGAAGCTTGGGCTGCAGATATGCAGTATTTT. The rearrangement links TRBV6-1 to TRBJ2-3; D is unclear. The CDR3 has 14 residues. Germline values: CDR1 MNHNS, CDR2 SASEGT.

Notes on this clonotype: The junction does not match germline at one end; this may be a read error. This rearrangement joins TRBV10-3 to TRBJ1-6; D perhaps matches TRBD1 (6 bases). The CDR3 runs to 16 residues. The germline gives CDR1 ENHRY, CDR2 SYGVKD. CDR3 amino acids: CAIRESNTGSGSPLHF. The CDR3 DNA reads TGTGCCATCAGAGAGTCCAACACAGGGTCGGGCTCACCCCTACACTTT.

This clonotype was observed many times. The gene calls are TRBV10-3 and TRBJ2-7, with 8 bases aligning to TRBD1. Germline assignment: CDR1 ENHRY and CDR2 SYGVKD. V was pared by 3 bases and J by 2 bases, with 6 bases of the junction left unmatched. This CDR3 contains 15 residues. Here the CDR3 reads CAISDPGQATYEQYF. The CDR3 nucleotides are TGTGCCATCAGTGATCCGGGACAGGCGACCTACGAGCAGTACTTC.

Remarks on this clonotype: Given a much more abundant clone one base away, this may be a read error. The chain joins TRBV10-3 to TRBJ1-2; D unresolved. CDR3 length equals 14 residues. V was pared by 10 bases and J by 0 bases, with 15 bases between. Germline CDR1 ENHRY, CDR2 SYGVKD. Here the CDR3 reads CATTWGEANYGYTF. The CDR3 DNA is TGTGCCACCACCTGGGGAGAGGCTAACTATGGCTACACCTTC.

This clonotype occurred many times. This chain links TRBV28 with TRBJ1-3; no clear D gene. Between the trimmed V and J ends, which lost 3 bases and 0 bases, there was a span of 9 bases. In germline, CDR1 is MDHEN, CDR2 SYDVKM. This CDR3 contains 15 residues. CDR3 DNA: TGTGCCAGCAGTTTCGTTGGGTACTCTGGAAACACCATATATTTT. Its translation is CASSFVGYSGNTIYF. Together with reference TRBV28 and TRBJ1-3, the CDR3 gives the full variable domain: DVKVTQSSRYLVKRTGEKVFLECVQDMDHENMFWYRQDPGLGLRLIYFSYDVKMKEKGDIPEGYSVSREKKERFSLILESASTNQTSMYLCASSFVGYSGNTIYFGEGSWLTVV.